What follows are 16 T cell receptor beta chains derived from one specimen sequenced in a study of T-cell reconstitution after alpha-beta-depleted transplantation in children. TCRbeta library preparation incorporated unique molecular identifiers. Each CDR3 protein gets one entry after TCRdb re-called the PCR reads with MiXCR. The sample records around 580,000 distinct CDR3 sequences, over 25% being singletons. Sequencing used PBMCs, obtained before TCRalphabeta/CD19-depleted stem cell transplant. These receptors all come from a boy under two years old with Wiskott-Aldrich syndrome, due to receive a stem cell transplant.

This clonotype appeared a few times. The chain has TRBV15 and TRBJ2-5; 12 nucleotides match TRBD2. V was clipped by 1 base and J by 5 bases; unmatched bases: 8. The CDR3 extends over 17 amino acids. The V gene's germline CDR1 is LNHNV and CDR2 YYDKDF (reference sequence). This chain's CDR3 is CATSRALTSGRRETQYF. CDR3 DNA: TGTGCCACCAGCAGAGCCTTAACTAGCGGGAGGAGGGAGACCCAGTACTTC.

This clonotype was found a few times. The chain links TRBV27 to TRBJ1-1, with D hard to call. Trimming took 2 bases from V and 0 from J, leaving 10 bases between them. Germline CDR1 MNHEY, CDR2 SMNVEV (reference sequence). The CDR3 totals 15 residues. CDR3 region: CASSLDARLNTEAFF. CDR3 DNA: TGTGCCAGCAGTTTAGACGCCCGGTTGAACACTGAAGCTTTCTTT.

V usage is TRBV27 and J usage is TRBJ2-7; TRBD1 matches 10 bases. Germline V gene data show CDR1 as MNHEY and CDR2 as SMNVEV (reference sequence). V shed 5 bases, J shed 2 bases, and the junction held 9 bases outside the gene matches. The CDR3 is 16 amino acids. The chain's CDR3 is CASSRLKTGGAYEQYF. CDR3 in DNA: TGTGCCAGCAGTCGACTCAAGACAGGGGGCGCCTACGAGCAGTACTTC.

This clonotype was seen more than once but under ten times. This chain links TRBV29-1 with TRBJ1-1, with D uncertain. Deletions cut 7 bases from V and 0 bases from J, with 12 bases between. Germline assignment: CDR1 SQVTM and CDR2 ANQGSEA. The CDR3 is 13 amino acids. The CDR3, as DNA: TGCAGCGCCGAGGACCAACTGAACACTGAAGCTTTCTTT. Its protein product is CSAEDQLNTEAFF.

The CDR3 sequence is CASSSLGVPETQYF. DNA for the CDR3: TGCGCCAGCAGCTCCCTCGGCGTACCAGAGACCCAGTACTTC. This rearrangement joins TRBV4-1 to TRBJ2-5; the D is unclear. Germline-derived CDR1 and CDR2 are MGHRA and YSYEKL. The CDR3 is 14 residues long. The germline V and J ends were trimmed by 5 bases and 4 bases, with 14 bases remaining between them.

This clonotype was observed a few times. V is TRBV18 and J is TRBJ2-7, with a weak D call TRBD1 (5 bases). V dropped 3 bases and J dropped 2 bases, with 14 bases sitting between them. Germline V lookup: CDR1 KGHSH, CDR2 LQKENI. CDR3 length equals 15 residues. DNA for the CDR3: TGTGCCAGCTCACCTAACCGGGCAGGGACCTACGAGCAGTACTTC. This translates into CASSPNRAGTYEQYF.

The V call is TRBV11-2, the J call TRBJ2-3, with 12 bases fitting TRBD2. The CDR3 is made up of 19 amino acids. Germline V CDR1 and CDR2: SGHAT, FQNNGV. Trimming cost V 1 base and J 6 bases; bases outside gene matches: 14. CDR3 region: CASSLGTSGKIAPGDTQYF. CDR3 coding DNA: TGTGCCAGCAGCTTAGGGACTAGCGGGAAAATAGCCCCCGGCGATACGCAGTATTTT.

The rearrangement uses TRBV5-1 and TRBJ2-5; D is ambiguous. V shed 2 bases and J shed 0 bases, with 8 bases lying between them. Germline V CDR1 and CDR2: SGHRS, YFSETQ. The CDR3 is 14 amino acids. DNA of the CDR3: TGCGCCAGCAGCTTATTAGGGAACCAAGAGACCCAGTACTTC. Translated: CASSLLGNQETQYF. The full variable domain, with the rest looked up from reference TRBV5-1 and TRBJ2-5, is KAGVTQTPRYLIKTRGQQVTLSCSPISGHRSVSWYQQTPGQGLQFLFEYFSETQRNKGNFPGRFSGRQFSNSRSEMNVSTLELGDSALYLCASSLLGNQETQYFGPGTRLLVL.

This clonotype was found a few times. The V and J genes are TRBV7-8 and TRBJ2-3, with a weak D call TRBD2 (5 bases). The CDR3 is 13 residues long. V was pared by 1 base and J by 13 bases, with 15 bases between. Germline V CDR1 and CDR2: SGHVS, FQNEAQ. Here the CDR3 DNA reads TGTGCCAGCAGCTTAGGGTCTGGGGAGAGAGAGTATTTT. Its protein is CASSLGSGEREYF.

V usage is TRBV30 and J usage is TRBJ2-1, with D unresolved. The CDR3 totals 11 residues. Germline lookup yields CDR1 GTSNPN and CDR2 SVGIG (reference sequence). V lost 0 bases to trimming and J lost 11 bases, with 8 bases between them. The CDR3 DNA follows: TGTGCCTGGAGTGTAGGCCCCAAGCAGTTCTTC. Its translation is CAWSVGPKQFF.

This clonotype has just a few counts. This chain uses TRBV28 with TRBJ2-7; D is perhaps TRBD1 (5 bases). The germline gives CDR1 MDHEN, CDR2 SYDVKM. This CDR3 has 14 residues. V was cut by 5 bases and J by 4 bases, with 15 bases left in between. The CDR3 region is CASSPFDSPYEQYF. CDR3 sequence (DNA): TGTGCCAGCAGTCCCTTCGACAGTCCGTACGAGCAGTACTTC.

CDR3 region: CASSFAAWGAGVNTEAFF. Here the CDR3 DNA reads TGTGCCAGCAGTTTTGCGGCGTGGGGGGCCGGGGTGAACACTGAAGCTTTCTTT. The chain links TRBV27 to TRBJ1-1; D is perhaps TRBD1 (6 bases). Looked up from germline, CDR1 is MNHEY and CDR2 is SMNVEV (reference sequence). Trimming stripped 3 bases from V and 0 bases from J, with 20 bases between. The CDR3 covers 18 residues.

The rearrangement links TRBV6-5 to TRBJ2-5; D possibly matches TRBD1 or TRBD2 (5 bases each). The CDR3 totals 15 residues. V lost 2 bases and J 2 bases, leaving 12 bases between the germline ends. CDR1 and CDR2 (germline): MNHEY, SVGAGI. The CDR3 DNA reads as TGTGCCAGCAGTTACCTGGGACGGCCACAAGAGACCCAGTACTTC. This gives the protein CASSYLGRPQETQYF.

This clonotype was detected a few times. V is TRBV7-9 and J is TRBJ2-5; TRBD1 might be the D (5 bases). Trimming stripped 1 base from V and 2 bases from J, with 8 bases between. Germline values: CDR1 SEHNR, CDR2 FQNEAQ (reference sequence). The CDR3 covers 14 residues. CDR3 residues: CASSLVQGQETQYF. The CDR3 DNA is TGTGCCAGCAGCTTAGTCCAGGGACAAGAGACCCAGTACTTC.

The chain combines TRBV29-1 with TRBJ2-5, with 8 positions matching TRBD2. Germline V gene data show CDR1 as SQVTM and CDR2 as ANQGSEA. This CDR3 contains 15 residues. V shed 7 bases, J shed 5 bases, and the junction held 15 bases outside the gene matches. The CDR3 nucleotides are TGCAGCGCCATACCCGGGACTAGGGTTCTCGAGACCCAGTACTTC. It specifies CSAIPGTRVLETQYF.

This clonotype was observed a few times. This rearrangement joins TRBV7-6 to TRBJ2-1; TRBD2 is a possible D gene (5 bases). The CDR3 runs 14 residues. CDR1 is SGHVS, CDR2 FNYEAQ, per germline. Trimming shortened V by 5 bases and J by 3 bases, and 11 bases separated the two germline ends. CDR3 amino acids: CASSKSGDYNEQFF. The CDR3 coding sequence is TGTGCCAGCAGCAAAAGCGGAGACTACAATGAGCAGTTCTTC.